This T cell receptor (beta chain) was sequenced for a study of cytomegalovirus exposure and HLA in healthy donors (dated by TCRdb to the late 2010s). Regarding the research as a whole: An earlier analysis of approximately 590 of the donors reported approximately 270 Gb of sequence data and some 100 million unique TCR beta sequences from 190 million or so T cells. An early release covering over 500 HLA-typed donors comprised 250 to 350 gigabases of sequencing data and tens of millions of unique TCR sequences. Among the roughly 410 genotyped donors, roughly 80% belonged to the genetic ancestry cluster associated with self-reported Caucasian donors. The study aimed to test whether cataloging public T cell receptors could reveal signatures of past pathogen exposure. Using immunosequencing, the study profiled T cell repertoires from 500 to 800 subjects and related those repertoires to cytomegalovirus serostatus. Along with the approximately 600-subject first cohort, a separate validation cohort of over a hundred different subjects was used. To predict cytomegalovirus infection status, the study combined high-throughput TCR immunosequencing, statistical association of individual TCRs with disease status, and machine learning. A later analysis re-analyzed previously published TCR beta repertoires from 550 to 700 donors and added high-resolution HLA genotyping to study TCR occurrence patterns. Rather than drawing on any new phenotypic data, the later analysis identified candidate immune exposures from TCR beta sequences and the way those sequences occurred across donors. To decide whether each TCR beta V gene segment behaved as functional or pseudogenic, an earlier analysis of approximately 620 of the donors relied on high-throughput TCR beta sequencing. Donor age, sex, ethnicity and CMV serostatus were compiled alongside the repertoire data. A later genetic analysis used genome-wide SNP genotypes for about three fifths of the 666 donors, treating that subset as a discovery cohort. All discovery cohort repertoires had been generated on a single sequencing platform. HLA typing covered class I and class II loci at four-digit resolution. Typing coverage differed by locus: A, B, C, DRB1 and DQB1 were typed in roughly 620-630 donors, DQA1 in about 500, DPA1 in approximately 610, and DPB1 in around 440. Roughly 5 DR-DQ haplotypes were handled as single units for association and clustering because linkage in the cohort was strong. On average, around 240,000 unique TCR beta nucleotide sequences were sequenced per donor among some 420 genotyped donors of the cohort, with about 19% of those sequences being non-productive.

The cohort was made up of 666 healthy bone marrow donors. All cohort members were sampled while nominally healthy, although unrecorded immune exposures were likely present. The donor tested CMV seropositive, placing the donor among the 310 or so seropositive members of the cohort. A peripheral blood sample was collected from each donor, and TCR beta sequencing was performed on peripheral blood mononuclear cells. The Qiagen DNeasy Blood Extraction Kit was used to extract genomic DNA from the blood cell samples. Concerning this clone: It lacks a known antigen. A junction boundary mismatches the germline segment, possibly from a read error.

The study at large found these results: In a later analysis, the rate of TCR association differed among HLA loci, with DRB1 alleles having the most associated TCRs and HLA-C alleles having the fewest. This cohort had only TCR beta chains sequenced, and the lack of alpha or paired-chain data limited which features could be detected. Because counts were too low, approximately 18 rarely observed V segments, including chromosome 9 orphons, were excluded from the earlier analysis of around 590 of the donors. Compared with the approximately 710-donor mean, donors in an Asian-associated ancestry cluster had fewer N-insertions in productive TCRs, according to a later genetic analysis. Immune exposure information for the cohort was limited to CMV serostatus. In vitro tests confirmed that a few of the cytomegalovirus-associated TCR beta chains recognize cytomegalovirus antigens. Most TCR sequences were seen in very few donors, while some public TCRs were found in many individuals. A later analysis associated around 16,000 TCR beta sequences with specific HLA alleles at a false discovery rate of 0.05. The sequencing pipeline was judged likely to have produced a cluster of highly shared sequence variants as a technical artifact. In an earlier analysis of 500 to 650 of the donors, most TCR beta V segments appeared in productive rearrangements about 87% or about 30% of the time, broadly matching IMGT annotations. It was suggested by the authors that the approach could potentially be generalized to other disease states and immunological phenotypes. A further reported finding was that TCR beta sequences accurately predicted the HLA-A and HLA-B alleles for most subjects in the first cohort. The presence/absence analyses assumed that sequencing depth was roughly uniform across donors, and that assumption may not be true. A later analysis found that most CMV-associated TCR beta chains appeared HLA-restricted, with HLA associations seemingly driven largely by CMV exposure. According to a later analysis, parvovirus B19, influenza, CMV and Epstein-Barr virus appeared linked to several top co-occurrence clusters. When HLA alleles, especially DR and DQ, strongly co-occurred, TCR associations were difficult to assign to individual alleles. Correlated functional status among segregating V segments might be attributable to linkage disequilibrium, but an unknown experimental factor could not be ruled out. Because HLA typing was missing for some donors at each locus, association tests included only the typed subset. A total of fewer than 200 TCR beta chains were listed by the study as associated with cytomegalovirus. Cytomegalovirus status was reported to be diagnosed by the classifier with high specificity and sensitivity in both the original and validation cohorts. Compared with equally common non-associated chains, HLA-associated TCR beta chains in a later analysis were more clonally expanded and had lower generation probabilities. An association between a missense DCLRE1C variant and V-gene and J-gene trimming of TCR beta chains was found in a later genetic analysis and replicated in an independent cohort.

The protocol used for the library was the immunoSEQ multiplex PCR assay. For the multiplex PCR, a mixture combining 60 forward primers for TCR Vbeta segments and 13 reverse primers for TCR Jbeta segments was used. The CDR3 region of rearranged TCR beta genes was amplified from genomic DNA with a multiplex PCR assay. On the Illumina HiSeq System, the amplified TCR beta libraries were sequenced as 87-base-pair reads. As for how the authors treated the data: A later analysis tallied 75 million to 85 million unique TCR beta chains across the 660 or so repertoires, and 10 million to 11 million of those chains were shared by two or more donors. Raw reads were error-corrected and collapsed into unique sequences by a nearest-neighbor algorithm in which closely related sequences were merged to remove PCR and sequencing errors. Alignment of CDR3 sequences to IMGT reference sequences was used to assign V, D and J gene segments. For a sequence to be retained, a match of at least six nucleotides was required to both a V gene segment and a J gene segment. Rearrangements were classified as productive when the CDR3 lacked stop codons and remained in frame with V and J, and all other rearrangements were classified as non-productive. Following IMGT convention, CDR3 was defined as the stretch from the second conserved V-encoded cysteine up to the conserved J-encoded phenylalanine. The earlier analysis of about 610 of the donors excluded any sequence lacking an unambiguous match to a single V gene segment. In an earlier analysis of several hundred of the donors, V segments were called functional above 56.7% productive rearrangements and were called segregating when the between-donor standard deviation exceeded 5%. To diagnose cytomegalovirus status from the catalog of TCR beta chain sequences, a statistical classification framework was built. V and J gene assignment, in a later analysis, came from comparing TCR nucleotide sequences with IMGT/GENE-DB human TR gene sequences. In a later analysis, CDR3 sequences and most-parsimonious VDJ recombination scenarios were assigned using the TCRdist pipeline. In a later analysis, each TCR beta chain was defined by its CDR3 amino acid sequence together with its V-gene family, and reads without a unique V-gene family were excluded. In a later analysis, fewer than 650 highly shared, low-generation-probability nucleotide sequences were removed to address suspected cross-contamination and a sequencing artifact. In a later analysis, a clonal expansion index was calculated for each public chain from normalized within-repertoire ranks of inferred template counts. In a later analysis, generation probabilities were computed using a VDJ recombination model fitted to out-of-frame rearrangements, and the results were checked against IGoR. In a later analysis, hypergeometric tests were used to score TCR-TCR, TCR-HLA and TCR-CMV co-occurrence, with a repertoire-size bias correction applied to TCR pairs. False discovery rates were estimated in a later analysis by permuting HLA or CMV assignments 20 times. In a later analysis, co-occurring TCRs were grouped with DBSCAN, and TCRdist sequence similarity was added when clustering was performed within HLA-allele-positive subsets. Co-occurrence clustering excluded repertoires with fewer than 30,000 or more than 120,000 public chains, plus five with anomalous nucleotide sharing. The immuneACCESS repertoire file appears here via TCRdb, limited to in-frame rearrangements. These files lack a portion of the clones; in checked studies, under half of the deficit traces to unresolved V genes, and the cause of the others is not known. V, J and clone size reflect that table, while D and trimming were determined from the DNA. The sample table contains about 180,000 clones; only one count was recorded for over 80% of them. Around 1.4% of the sample belongs to the ten largest clones.

The clonotype was recovered from a girl aged 10 to 17 in good health and CMV-seropositive. Material for sequencing was PBMCs.

In nucleotide form, the sequence is TGTGCCAGCAGTGGTCGAATTAGCCCAGGGAACTTC. Translated, it gives CASSGRISPGNF. The chain is made from TRBV6-1 and TRBJ2-4; the best D guess is TRBD1, with 5 bases matching. The germline V gene yields MNHNS for CDR1 and SASEGT for CDR2. The CDR3 runs 12 amino acids, cysteine and phenylalanine included. Left in the record is the CDR3 DNA by itself, 36 bases read in frame from the first base.